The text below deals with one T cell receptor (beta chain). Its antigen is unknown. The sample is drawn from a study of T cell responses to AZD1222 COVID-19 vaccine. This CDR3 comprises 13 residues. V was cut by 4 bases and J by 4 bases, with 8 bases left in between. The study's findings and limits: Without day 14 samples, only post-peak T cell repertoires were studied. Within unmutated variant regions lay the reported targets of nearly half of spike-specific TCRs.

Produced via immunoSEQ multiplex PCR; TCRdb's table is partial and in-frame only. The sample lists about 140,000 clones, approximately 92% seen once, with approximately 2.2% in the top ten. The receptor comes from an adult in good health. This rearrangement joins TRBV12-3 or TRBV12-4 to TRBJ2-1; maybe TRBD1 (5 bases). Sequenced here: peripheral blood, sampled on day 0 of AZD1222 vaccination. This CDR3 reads CASSSPGYNEQFF. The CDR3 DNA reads TGTGCCAGCAGTTCACCAGGGTACAATGAGCAGTTCTTC.